The 23 T cell receptor beta chains reported below all come from one sample, sequenced in a study of CD8 T cells in Susac syndrome. RNA amounts of about 0.45 to 1 ug underwent reverse transcription with random hexamers. Each CDR3 protein is one row after TCRdb ran MiXCR on the immunoSEQ multiplex PCR reads. The table shows 200,000 to 250,000 distinct CDR3 sequences, with 95% occurring only once. Sequenced sample: CD4+ T cells from PBMCs. The receptors come from a human donor with multiple sclerosis.

The J gene is TRBJ2-7, the V gene TRBV5-6; 8 bases are shared with TRBD1. This CDR3 region has 14 residues. Germline assignment: CDR1 SGHDT and CDR2 YYEEEE. V shed 4 bases, J shed 4 bases, and the junction held 7 bases outside the gene matches. CDR3 region: CASSTFQGAYEQYF. Here the CDR3 DNA reads TGTGCCAGCAGCACCTTCCAGGGGGCTTACGAGCAGTACTTC.

The chain joins TRBV19 to TRBJ1-5; D uncertain. This CDR3 is 13 amino acids long. Germline assignment: CDR1 LNHDA and CDR2 SQIVND (reference sequence). With 5 bases removed from V and 5 bases from J, the gap between germline ends came to 10 bases. Here the CDR3 reads CASSSENHQPQHF. The CDR3 DNA follows: TGTGCCAGTAGTTCAGAGAATCATCAGCCCCAGCATTTT.

The V call is TRBV7-9, the J call TRBJ1-2, with a possible D match to TRBD1 (5 bases). Germline loops: CDR1 SEHNR, CDR2 FQNEAQ (reference sequence). This CDR3 region has 13 residues. V lost 2 bases, J lost 7 bases, and 11 bases lay in between. CDR3 coding DNA: TGTGCCAGCAGCTTAACAGGATTAGGTGGCTACACCTTC. This codes for CASSLTGLGGYTF. Full variable domain (remainder filled in from reference TRBV7-9 and TRBJ1-2): DTGVSQNPRHKITKRGQNVTFRCDPISEHNRLYWYRQTLGQGPEFLTYFQNEAQLEKSRLLSDRFSAERPKGSFSTLEIQRTEQGDSAMYLCASSLTGLGGYTFGSGTRLTVV.

For the CDR3, the DNA is TGTGCCTGGAAACCAGGGGGGGCTAGCAATCAGCCCCAGCATTTT. Translation gives CAWKPGGASNQPQHF. The V call is TRBV30, the J call TRBJ1-5, with 7 bases aligning to TRBD1. In germline, CDR1 is GTSNPN, CDR2 SVGIG (reference sequence). This CDR3 is 15 amino acids long. The trim removed 4 bases at V and 0 bases at J, leaving 6 bases unmatched.

This clonotype came up a few times. The rearrangement uses TRBV12-3 or TRBV12-4 and TRBJ1-1, with D perhaps matching TRBD1 (6 bases). With 1 base removed from V and 1 base from J, the gap between germline ends came to 7 bases. The CDR3 totals 14 residues. The CDR3 DNA follows: TGTGCCAGCAGTTTAGGGACAGCGAACACTGAAGCTTTCTTT. As protein: CASSLGTANTEAFF.

V and J are TRBV20-1 and TRBJ2-7, with 8 nucleotides matching TRBD2. CDR3 length: 15 residues. Germline values: CDR1 DFQATT, CDR2 SNEGSKA (reference sequence). J was trimmed by 0 bases and V by 3 bases; bases with no gene match: 7. The CDR3 reads CSARQAGALSYEQYF. CDR3 nucleotide sequence: TGCAGTGCTAGGCAAGCGGGGGCTCTCTCCTACGAGCAGTACTTC.

The genes are TRBV5-1 and TRBJ1-4; D is undetermined. This CDR3 is 15 amino acids long. Germline CDR1 SGHRS, CDR2 YFSETQ. Trimming cost V 4 bases and J 0 bases, with 10 bases left between them. CDR3 bases: TGCGCCAGCAGCGCGGCAGCAACAACTAATGAAAAACTGTTTTTT. Translation gives CASSAAATTNEKLFF.

The V call is TRBV12-3 or TRBV12-4, the J call TRBJ1-5; no clear D. The germline V and J ends were trimmed by 2 bases and 9 bases, with 8 bases remaining between them. The CDR3 length is 12 residues. Written as DNA, the CDR3 is TGTGCCAGCAGTTTACCGGGAACGCCCCAGCATTTT. Protein: CASSLPGTPQHF.

The gene calls are TRBV29-1 and TRBJ1-6; D ambiguous. Germline CDR1 SQVTM, CDR2 ANQGSEA. This CDR3 is 13 amino acids long. The V gene lost 4 bases and the J gene lost 5 bases, with 9 bases spanning the gap. Here the CDR3 DNA reads TGCAGCGTTGCATGGGGAGATAATTCACCCCTCCACTTT. Translation: CSVAWGDNSPLHF.

The V gene is TRBV30, the J gene TRBJ2-1, with D unclear. Per the germline V gene, CDR1 is GTSNPN and CDR2 is SVGIG (reference sequence). This CDR3 contains 14 residues. The V gene lost 2 bases and the J gene lost 9 bases, with 17 bases spanning the gap. CDR3 protein: CAWSPGFAHGEQFF. The CDR3 coding sequence is TGTGCCTGGAGTCCGGGTTTCGCCCATGGTGAGCAGTTCTTC.

The chain carries TRBV7-9 and TRBJ2-7; maybe TRBD2 (6 bases). The germline V and J ends were trimmed by 4 bases and 5 bases, with 9 bases remaining between them. Germline assignment: CDR1 SEHNR and CDR2 FQNEAQ (reference sequence). The CDR3 runs to 12 residues. CDR3 nucleotide sequence: TGTGCCAGCAGCTACGGACTAAACGAGCAGTACTTC. Its protein product is CASSYGLNEQYF.

The J gene is TRBJ2-2, the V gene TRBV30; 11 positions match TRBD2. The CDR3 spans 15 residues. Germline assignment: CDR1 GTSNPN and CDR2 SVGIG (reference sequence). V was pared by 5 bases and J by 4 bases, with 6 bases of the junction left unmatched. Here the CDR3 reads CAWSSTSGATGELFF. CDR3 nucleotide sequence: TGTGCCTGGTCCTCGACTAGCGGGGCCACCGGGGAGCTGTTTTTT.

The rearrangement links TRBV6-5 to TRBJ2-1, with 7 bases matching TRBD2. CDR3 size: 17 residues. V lost 0 bases to trimming and J lost 2 bases; unmatched junction nucleotides: 7. Germline CDR1 reads MNHEY; CDR2 reads SVGAGI. CDR3 DNA: TGTGCCAGCAGTTACTCGACTTGGCTAGCGGCCTACAATGAGCAGTTCTTC. Amino acids: CASSYSTWLAAYNEQFF.

The chain employs TRBV18 and TRBJ2-5; D gene unclear. Trimming cost V 3 bases and J 0 bases, with 5 bases left between them. This CDR3 spans 13 amino acids. Germline CDR1 and CDR2: KGHSH and LQKENI. The CDR3 loop is CASSPGHQETQYF. The DNA of the CDR3 is TGTGCCAGCTCACCCGGCCACCAAGAGACCCAGTACTTC.

The rearrangement uses TRBV10-3 and TRBJ2-1; a weak D match, TRBD2 (6 bases). Germline CDR1 reads ENHRY; CDR2 reads SYGVKD. V lost 2 bases and J lost 10, with 12 bases in between. The CDR3 consists of 13 residues. CDR3 residues: CAISEQGLPEQFF. The CDR3 nucleotides are TGTGCCATCAGTGAGCAAGGACTACCGGAGCAGTTCTTC.

J is TRBJ2-3 and V is TRBV25-1, with 8 bases that match TRBD2. The germline V gene has CDR1 MGHDK and CDR2 SYGVNS. V was pared by 6 bases and J by 1 base, with 3 bases of the junction left unmatched. The CDR3 covers 14 residues. CDR3 protein: CASSDGGGTDTQYF. The CDR3 DNA sequence: TGTGCCAGCAGCGACGGGGGGGGCACAGATACGCAGTATTTT.

The rearrangement links TRBV2 to TRBJ2-1; D might be TRBD1 or TRBD2, each matching 5 bases. V lost 4 bases and J 9 bases, leaving 13 bases between the germline ends. The CDR3 length is 13 residues. Germline lookup yields CDR1 SNHLY and CDR2 FYNNEI. The CDR3 spells CASSGGGVAEQFF. The CDR3 nucleotides read TGTGCCAGCAGTGGTGGGGGAGTAGCTGAGCAGTTCTTC.

The V gene is TRBV29-1, the J gene TRBJ1-1; possibly TRBD1 for D (5 bases). The V gene lost 3 bases and the J gene lost 11 bases, with 7 bases spanning the gap. The CDR3 contains 9 residues. Per germline, CDR1 SQVTM and CDR2 ANQGSEA. The CDR3 loop reads CSVDRDAFF. The CDR3 nucleotides are TGCAGCGTTGACAGGGATGCTTTCTTT.

V gene TRBV5-1 combines with J gene TRBJ1-1, with D unclear. Germline CDR1 and CDR2: SGHRS and YFSETQ. Trimming stripped 3 bases from V and 9 bases from J, with 18 bases between. The CDR3 is made up of 14 amino acids. The CDR3 spells CASSSSFGREKAFF. In DNA, the CDR3 is TGCGCCAGCAGCTCGTCATTCGGTCGGGAGAAAGCTTTCTTT.

The chain carries TRBV5-1 and TRBJ2-1; unclear D gene. The CDR3 has 14 amino acids. V lost 2 bases and J 4 bases, leaving 10 bases between the germline ends. Germline V gene lookup returns CDR1 SGHRS and CDR2 YFSETQ. Here the CDR3 reads CASSLALRYNEQFF. The CDR3, as DNA: TGCGCCAGCAGCTTAGCGTTGAGATACAATGAGCAGTTCTTC.

J is TRBJ2-3 and V is TRBV5-1; D not resolved. Per germline, CDR1 SGHRS and CDR2 YFSETQ. The germline V and J ends were trimmed by 1 base and 4 bases, with 7 bases remaining between them. CDR3 length: 13 residues. In DNA, the CDR3 is TGCGCCAGCAGCTTGTCCTCCCCAGATACGCAGTATTTT. The encoded protein is CASSLSSPDTQYF.

On this clonotype: At one end the junction does not follow the germline gene, possibly because of a read error. V and J are TRBV29-1 and TRBJ1-1, with D possibly matching TRBD1 (5 bases). CDR1 is SQVTM and CDR2 is ANQGSEA in the germline V gene. This CDR3 contains 14 residues. CDR3 sequence: CGVGVAGGNTEAFF. The CDR3 DNA reads as TGCGGCGTTGGAGTCGCGGGGGGGAACACTGAAGCTTTCTTT.

The rearrangement joins TRBV5-1 to TRBJ1-4; TRBD1 is a possible D gene (6 bases). In germline, CDR1 is SGHRS, CDR2 YFSETQ. The CDR3 is made up of 14 amino acids. V lost 0 bases and J lost 8, with 11 bases in between. In nucleotides, the CDR3 is TGCGCCAGCAGCTTGGTGGGACAAAGGGAAAAACTGTTTTTT. As protein: CASSLVGQREKLFF. Based on the CDR3 plus reference TRBV5-1 and TRBJ1-4, the full variable domain is KAGVTQTPRYLIKTRGQQVTLSCSPISGHRSVSWYQQTPGQGLQFLFEYFSETQRNKGNFPGRFSGRQFSNSRSEMNVSTLELGDSALYLCASSLVGQREKLFFGSGTQLSVL.